One T cell receptor (beta chain) is described in this entry. The sample comes from a study of blood T cell repertoires in COVID-19. Sequencing was performed with immunoSEQ multiplex PCR; in TCRdb, only in-frame clones are kept and a portion is missing. The sample lists approximately 70,000 clones; around 87% were seen once. The CDR3 is made up of 17 amino acids. The sequence was obtained from a man aged 45-65 years with active COVID-19. The chain carries TRBV12-1 and TRBJ2-5; the table assigns TRBD2, which was not confirmed against the DNA. TRBV12-1 is listed as a pseudogene. Sequencing was carried out using peripheral blood. The chain's CDR3 is CASSPGPMDSKVETQYF. The CDR3 DNA sequence: TGTGCCAGCAGCCCCGGCCCCATGGACTCCAAGGTGGAGACCCAGTACTTC.